Below, 20 T cell receptor beta chains from the same sample are listed, as sequenced in a study of identical twins. TCRdb itself ran the 5' RACE reads through MiXCR, one entry per CDR3 protein. This sample carries roughly 1.6 million distinct CDR3 sequences, around 33% of them seen once, and the ten largest clones take roughly 0.3%. Material: cord blood. The receptors derive from a newborn girl in good health.

This chain uses TRBV28 with TRBJ2-7, with D tentatively TRBD1 (6 bases). The CDR3 sequence is 13 residues long. The V and J ends lost 6 bases and 2 bases respectively, with 11 bases between them. Germline loops: CDR1 MDHEN, CDR2 SYDVKM. The CDR3 spells CASSTQGPYEQYF. CDR3 sequence (DNA): TGTGCCAGCAGCACCCAGGGGCCCTACGAGCAGTACTTC.

There are a few counts of this clonotype. The rearrangement joins TRBV7-9 to TRBJ2-5; D is undetermined. This CDR3 has 13 amino acids. Per germline, CDR1 SEHNR and CDR2 FQNEAQ (reference sequence). The V end lost 1 base, the J end lost 11 bases, and 14 bases lay between the germline ends. CDR3 nucleotides: TGTGCCAGCAGCTTAGTGCCAGAGAATGAGCAGTACTTC. It specifies CASSLVPENEQYF.

This clonotype showed up just a few times. The V gene is TRBV20-1, the J gene TRBJ1-2; 7 nucleotides match TRBD1. The CDR3 totals 12 residues. In germline, CDR1 is DFQATT, CDR2 SNEGSKA (reference sequence). J lost 6 bases, V lost 4 bases, and 5 bases had no gene match. The CDR3 bases are TGCAGTGCTACCGGGACAGTGGATGGCTACACCTTC. Amino acid sequence: CSATGTVDGYTF.

This clonotype was recorded a few times. The V gene is TRBV6-5, the J gene TRBJ1-6; 7 nucleotides agree with TRBD1. V shed 10 bases, J shed 7 bases, and the junction held 7 bases outside the gene matches. Germline CDR1 MNHEY, CDR2 SVGAGI. The CDR3 is made up of 13 amino acids. The CDR3 here is CATFRGNNSPLHF. CDR3 DNA: TGTGCCACCTTCAGGGGGAACAATTCACCCCTCCACTTT.

This clonotype has a handful of counts. The chain joins TRBV4-2 to TRBJ2-3; the match to TRBD2 covers 7 bases. The CDR3 is 16 amino acids. CDR1 LGHNA and CDR2 YNFKEQ come from the germline V gene. Trimming at V came to 1 base and at J to 4 bases, leaving 8 bases not matched to a gene. The CDR3 reads CASSQGRREIADTQYF. For the CDR3, the DNA is TGTGCCAGCAGCCAAGGCAGGCGGGAGATCGCAGATACGCAGTATTTT.

The chain combines TRBV27 with TRBJ2-1; 10 positions agree with TRBD2. Trimming cost V 1 base and J 2 bases; bases outside gene matches: 8. CDR1 is MNHEY, CDR2 SMNVEV, per germline (reference sequence). This CDR3 is built from 18 residues. As DNA, the CDR3 is TGTGCCAGCAGTTTATTAGGTAGCGGGGGGCCAACCTACAATGAGCAGTTCTTC. The encoded protein is CASSLLGSGGPTYNEQFF.

This clonotype occurred a few times. The rearrangement uses TRBV9 and TRBJ2-3; 12 bases agree with TRBD2. This CDR3 has 16 amino acids. V lost 4 bases and J lost 3; bases outside the gene matches: 6. Per the germline V gene, CDR1 is SGDLS and CDR2 is YYNGEE. In DNA form, the CDR3 reads TGTGCCAGCAGCCCGAGGACTAGCGGGGAAACAGATACGCAGTATTTT. Amino acid sequence: CASSPRTSGETDTQYF.

J is TRBJ1-1 and V is TRBV27; TRBD1 matches 12 bases. The CDR3 contains 15 residues. CDR1 and CDR2 from the germline V gene are MNHEY and SMNVEV (reference sequence). After removal of 6 bases from V and 3 bases from J, the junction contained 5 bases not matched to a gene. The CDR3 loop is CASSRDRGRDTEAFF. The DNA for the CDR3 is TGTGCCAGCAGCAGGGACAGGGGGCGAGACACTGAAGCTTTCTTT.

The chain uses TRBV7-2 and TRBJ2-1, with 8 bases that match TRBD2. Per germline, CDR1 SGHTA and CDR2 FQGNSA. With 1 base clipped from V and 6 bases from J, the junction kept 5 bases outside the gene matches. CDR3 size: 15 residues. The CDR3 spells CASSLETSGGNEQFF. The CDR3 region has the DNA TGTGCCAGCAGCTTAGAAACTAGCGGAGGCAATGAGCAGTTCTTC.

The chain recombines TRBV28 with TRBJ2-2; 8 bases line up with TRBD1. The CDR3 length is 15 residues. Per the germline V gene, CDR1 is MDHEN and CDR2 is SYDVKM. Trimming at V came to 5 bases and at J to 3 bases, leaving 5 bases not matched to a gene. CDR3: CASSLTGVDTGELFF. CDR3 sequence (DNA): TGTGCCAGCAGTCTGACAGGGGTGGACACCGGGGAGCTGTTTTTT.

This clonotype was counted a few times. This chain joins TRBV6-6 and TRBJ2-7; 8 positions match TRBD2. V trimming: 7 bases; J trimming: 6 bases; junction bases outside the gene matches: 8. CDR1 is MNHNY, CDR2 SVGAGI, per germline (reference sequence). This CDR3 region has 13 residues. CDR3 nucleotide sequence: TGTGCCAGCACCGGGACTAGAATAGCCGAGCAGTACTTC. It codes for CASTGTRIAEQYF.

With regard to this clonotype: An end of the junction differs from the germline gene, which may be a read error. The CDR3 spells CASSLVFREQLF. CDR3 nucleotides: TGTGCCAGCAGCTTAGTTTTTAGAGAGCAGTTATTC. This chain connects TRBV7-9 to TRBJ2-1; D is unresolved. Germline CDR1 reads SEHNR; CDR2 reads FQNEAQ (reference sequence). This CDR3 region has 12 residues.

This clonotype showed up just a few times. The genes are TRBV12-3 or TRBV12-4 and TRBJ2-2; 10 positions agree with TRBD2. The CDR3 contains 15 residues. The V and J ends lost 1 base and 5 bases, in that order; junction bases with no gene match: 1. The CDR3 sequence is CASSLGGLATGELFF. The CDR3 bases are TGTGCCAGCAGTTTAGGGGGACTAGCGACCGGGGAGCTGTTTTTT.

The gene calls are TRBV27 and TRBJ2-1; D unclear. Trimming left V 5 bases short and J 3 bases short, with 14 bases between. CDR3 length: 15 residues. Germline V gives CDR1 MNHEY, CDR2 SMNVEV (reference sequence). Here the CDR3 DNA reads TGTGCCAGCAGTCCAGCTGCTGCAGGCTACAATGAGCAGTTCTTC. Protein sequence: CASSPAAAGYNEQFF.

V is TRBV28 and J is TRBJ2-5, with 13 bases fitting TRBD2. With 3 bases clipped from V and 0 bases from J, the junction kept 10 bases outside the gene matches. The germline gives CDR1 MDHEN, CDR2 SYDVKM. The CDR3 covers 19 residues. CDR3 in amino acids: CASSLTGRLAGGYQETQYF. CDR3 in DNA: TGTGCCAGCAGTTTGACAGGCCGACTAGCGGGAGGCTACCAAGAGACCCAGTACTTC.

Only a few counts were recorded for this clonotype. V gene TRBV5-1 combines with J gene TRBJ2-5; no clear D gene. The CDR3 loop spans 13 amino acids. Germline V gene sequence: CDR1 SGHRS, CDR2 YFSETQ. V lost 4 bases and J 3 bases, leaving 10 bases between the germline ends. The CDR3 sequence is CASSRSYEETQYF. The DNA of the CDR3 is TGCGCCAGCAGCCGAAGCTATGAAGAGACCCAGTACTTC.

This clonotype came up a few times. The genes are TRBV4-1 and TRBJ2-7; D tentatively fits TRBD1 or TRBD2 (5 bases each). The V end lost 1 base, the J end lost 4 bases, and 17 bases lay between the germline ends. CDR1 is MGHRA and CDR2 is YSYEKL in the germline V gene. The CDR3 extends over 16 amino acids. CDR3 sequence reads: CASSQVPRGRTYEQYF. DNA for the CDR3: TGCGCCAGCAGCCAAGTTCCGAGGGGCCGCACATACGAGCAGTACTTC.

This chain's CDR3 is CSANQQGSLAKNIQYF. The DNA of the CDR3 is TGCAGTGCTAATCAGCAGGGTTCTTTAGCCAAAAACATTCAGTACTTC. This rearrangement joins TRBV20-1 to TRBJ2-4, with TRBD1 as a possible D gene (5 bases). The CDR3 consists of 16 residues. The V gene lost 4 bases and the J gene lost 0 bases, with 16 bases spanning the gap. CDR1 DFQATT and CDR2 SNEGSKA come from the germline V gene (reference sequence).

This clonotype was seen a handful of times. This chain joins TRBV6-1 and TRBJ1-1, with D hard to call. The CDR3 spans 14 residues. V shed 5 bases and J shed 2 bases, with 12 bases lying between them. The germline CDR1 and CDR2 sequences are MNHNS and SASEGT. For the CDR3, the DNA is TGTGCCAGCAGTCTCCCCCGGGCAAACACTGAAGCTTTCTTT. Encoded protein: CASSLPRANTEAFF.

V is TRBV28 and J is TRBJ2-1, with a weak D call TRBD2 (6 bases). V was clipped by 0 bases and J by 3 bases, with 15 bases between them. Germline loops: CDR1 MDHEN, CDR2 SYDVKM. The CDR3 runs 17 residues. The DNA for the CDR3 is TGTGCCAGCAGTTTATGGGAGCGCGGAGGGCTCTACAATGAGCAGTTCTTC. Protein sequence: CASSLWERGGLYNEQFF.